This T cell receptor beta chain appears in the sequencing data of a study of human T cells and chemical hapten exposure. Study information: Diphenylcyclopropenone was applied weekly to patients' scalps across the approximately 25-week study.

As regards this clonotype: Its antigen is unknown.

Noted time point: pre-sensitization, week 0. Stated treatment: therapeutic diphenylcyclopropenone sensitization with weekly scalp DPC. Points from the study as a whole: A positive correlation with patch test score was shown by PT1 expanded TCR counts. With DPC sensitization, TCRs exceeding 1 in 1000 frequency showed no change.

The study used a library that attached unique molecular identifiers to individual cDNA molecules. TCRdb reanalysed the RACE reads using MiXCR and keeps one entry per CDR3 protein. This sample carries around 180,000 distinct CDR3 sequences, just under 30% of them seen once, and the ten largest clones take just under 3%. CDR3 size: 15 residues. Germline assignment: CDR1 SGHKS and CDR2 YYEKEE (reference sequence). Trimming took 4 bases from V and 1 from J; bases not matched to a gene: 4. The rearrangement uses TRBV5-5 and TRBJ1-1, with 10 bases fitting TRBD1. The sample was whole blood, taken in connection with sensitization to the hapten diphenylcyclopropenone (DPC). The receptor was isolated from a woman aged 25-40 years with alopecia areata. Some clones in this sample may be carry-over from other donors' samples. The CDR3 bases are TGTGCCAGCAGCGGGGGGACAGGGGCGAACACTGAAGCTTTCTTT. Its protein is CASSGGTGANTEAFF. Supplemented by reference TRBV5-5 and TRBJ1-1, the full variable domain reads DAGVTQSPTHLIKTRGQQVTLRCSPISGHKSVSWYQQVLGQGPQFIFQYYEKEERGRGNFPDRFSARQFPNYSSELNVNALLLGDSALYLCASSGGTGANTEAFFGQGTRLTVV.